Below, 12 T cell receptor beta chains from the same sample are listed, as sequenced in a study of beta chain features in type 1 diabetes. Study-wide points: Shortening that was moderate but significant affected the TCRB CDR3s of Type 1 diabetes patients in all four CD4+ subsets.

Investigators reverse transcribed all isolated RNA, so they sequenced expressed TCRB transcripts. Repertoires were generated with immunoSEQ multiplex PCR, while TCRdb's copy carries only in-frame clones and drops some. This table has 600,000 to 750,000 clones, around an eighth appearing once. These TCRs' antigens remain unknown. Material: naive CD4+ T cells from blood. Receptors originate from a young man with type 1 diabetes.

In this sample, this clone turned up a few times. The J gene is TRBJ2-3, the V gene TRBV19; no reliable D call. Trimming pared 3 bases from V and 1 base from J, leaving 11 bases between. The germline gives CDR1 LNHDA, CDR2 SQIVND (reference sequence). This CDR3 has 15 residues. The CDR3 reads CASSIPGYGTDTQYF. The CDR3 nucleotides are TGTGCCAGTAGTATCCCCGGCTACGGCACAGATACGCAGTATTTT.

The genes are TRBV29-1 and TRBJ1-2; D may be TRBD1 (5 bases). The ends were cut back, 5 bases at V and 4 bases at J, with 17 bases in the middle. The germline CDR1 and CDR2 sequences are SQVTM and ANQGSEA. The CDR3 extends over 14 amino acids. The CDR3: CSVTRLDRGYGYTF. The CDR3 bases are TGCAGCGTTACCCGATTAGACAGAGGCTATGGCTACACCTTC. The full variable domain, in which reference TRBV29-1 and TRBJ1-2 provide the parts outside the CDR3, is SAVISQKPSRDICQRGTSLTIQCQVDSQVTMMFWYRQQPGQSLTLIATANQGSEATYESGFVIDKFPISRPNLTFSTLTVSNMSPEDSSIYLCSVTRLDRGYGYTFGSGTRLTVV.

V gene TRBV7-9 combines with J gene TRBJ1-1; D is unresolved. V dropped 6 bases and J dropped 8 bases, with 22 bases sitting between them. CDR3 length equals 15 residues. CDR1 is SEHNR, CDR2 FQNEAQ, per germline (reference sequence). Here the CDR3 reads CASRSESSGSREAFF. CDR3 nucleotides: TGTGCCAGCAGATCCGAGTCGTCGGGGTCTAGGGAAGCTTTCTTT.

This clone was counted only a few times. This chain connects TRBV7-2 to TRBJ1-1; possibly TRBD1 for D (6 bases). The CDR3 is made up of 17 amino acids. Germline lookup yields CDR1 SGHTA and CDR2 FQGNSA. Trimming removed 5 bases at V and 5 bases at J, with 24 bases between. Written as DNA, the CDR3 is TGTGCCAGCAGCCCTCCTGGGAGGGGGGGCGCAGGGACTGAAGCTTTCTTT. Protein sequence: CASSPPGRGGAGTEAFF.

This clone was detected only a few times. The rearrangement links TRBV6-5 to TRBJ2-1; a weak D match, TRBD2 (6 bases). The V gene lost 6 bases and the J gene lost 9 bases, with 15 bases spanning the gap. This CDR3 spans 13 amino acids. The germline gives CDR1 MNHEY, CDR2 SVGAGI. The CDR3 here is CASSTGTGGEQFF. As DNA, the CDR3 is TGTGCCAGCAGCACCGGGACCGGGGGTGAGCAGTTCTTC.

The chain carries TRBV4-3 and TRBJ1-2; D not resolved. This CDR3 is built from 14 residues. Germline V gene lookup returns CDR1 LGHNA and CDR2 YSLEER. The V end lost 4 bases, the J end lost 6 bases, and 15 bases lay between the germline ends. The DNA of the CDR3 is TGCGCCAGCAGCCGGTCAGGCCTGGGCGATGGCTACACCTTC. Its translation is CASSRSGLGDGYTF.

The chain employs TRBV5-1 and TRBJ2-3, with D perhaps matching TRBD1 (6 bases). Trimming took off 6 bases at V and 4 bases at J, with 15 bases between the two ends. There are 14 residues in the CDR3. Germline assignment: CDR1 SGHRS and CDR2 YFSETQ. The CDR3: CASTPDRTSDTQYF. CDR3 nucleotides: TGCGCCAGCACCCCGGACAGAACTTCAGATACGCAGTATTTT.

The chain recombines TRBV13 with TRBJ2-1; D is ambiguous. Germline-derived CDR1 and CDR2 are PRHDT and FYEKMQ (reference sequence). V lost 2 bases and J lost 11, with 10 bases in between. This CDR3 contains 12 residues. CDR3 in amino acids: CASSLSANQQFF. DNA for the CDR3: TGTGCCAGCAGCTTATCAGCTAACCAGCAGTTCTTC.

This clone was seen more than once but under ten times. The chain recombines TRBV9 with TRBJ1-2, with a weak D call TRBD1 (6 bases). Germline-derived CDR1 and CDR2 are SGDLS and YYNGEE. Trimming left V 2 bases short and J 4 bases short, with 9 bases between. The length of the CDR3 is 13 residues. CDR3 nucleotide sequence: TGTGCCAGCAGCGTCAGGGGCGGCTATGGCTACACCTTC. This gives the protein CASSVRGGYGYTF.

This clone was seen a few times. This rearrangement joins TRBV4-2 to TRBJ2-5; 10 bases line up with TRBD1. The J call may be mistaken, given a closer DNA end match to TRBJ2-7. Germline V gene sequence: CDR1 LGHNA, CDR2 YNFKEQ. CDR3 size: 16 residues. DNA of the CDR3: TGTGCCAGCAGCCAAAACTGGGACAGGGGAAGGAACGAGCAGTACTTC. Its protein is CASSQNWDRGRNEQYF.

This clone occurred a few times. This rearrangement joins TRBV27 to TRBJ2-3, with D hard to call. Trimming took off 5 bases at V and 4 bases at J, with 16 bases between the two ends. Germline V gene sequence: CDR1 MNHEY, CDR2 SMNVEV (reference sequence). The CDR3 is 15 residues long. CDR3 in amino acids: CASSRSTPRADTQYF. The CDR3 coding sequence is TGTGCCAGCAGTCGATCGACCCCTCGAGCAGATACGCAGTATTTT.

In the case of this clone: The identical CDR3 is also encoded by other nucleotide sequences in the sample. CDR3 region: CSVVAEAAYNEQFF. CDR3 nucleotide sequence: TGCAGCGTTGTGGCTGAAGCTGCCTACAATGAGCAGTTCTTC. This chain connects TRBV29-1 to TRBJ2-1; D remains unclear. V lost 4 bases to trimming and J lost 2 bases, with 12 bases between them. Per germline, CDR1 SQVTM and CDR2 ANQGSEA. CDR3 length: 14 amino acids.